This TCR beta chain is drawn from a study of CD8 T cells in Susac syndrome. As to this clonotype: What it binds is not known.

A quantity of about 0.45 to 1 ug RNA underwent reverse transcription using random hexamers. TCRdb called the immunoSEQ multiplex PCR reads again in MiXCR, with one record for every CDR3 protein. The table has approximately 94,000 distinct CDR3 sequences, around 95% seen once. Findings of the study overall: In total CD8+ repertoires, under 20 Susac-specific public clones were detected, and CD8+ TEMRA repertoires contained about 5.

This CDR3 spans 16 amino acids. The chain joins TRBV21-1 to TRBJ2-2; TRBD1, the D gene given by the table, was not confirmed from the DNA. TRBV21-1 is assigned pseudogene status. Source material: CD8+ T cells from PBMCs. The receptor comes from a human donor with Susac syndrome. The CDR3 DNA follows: TGTGCCAGCAGCAAAGCGGGTGGGGGGCGAACCGGGGAGCTGTTTTTT. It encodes CASSKAGGGRTGELFF.